This T cell receptor beta chain was observed in a study of response to subunit inactivated influenza vaccine. Broader study findings: The authors put forward the suggestion that each seasonal influenza vaccination may bring in only a limited number of new T cells.

TCRdb analysed the RT-PCR reads with MiXCR anew, one entry per CDR3 protein. The sample records 630,000 or so distinct CDR3 sequences, approximately 15% being singletons. The CDR3 is 13 amino acids. V was cut by 5 bases and J by 6 bases, with 11 bases left in between. CDR1 is MNHEY, CDR2 SVGEGT, per germline. This clonotype has just a few counts. As yet, its antigen is unknown. The sequencing here drew on PBMCs from blood, taken 11 to 12 days after vaccination. The rearrangement uses TRBV6-2 or TRBV6-3 and TRBJ2-1; D might be TRBD1 (6 bases). The sequence derives from a man in his forties or fifties who received an inactivated influenza vaccine. CDR3 amino acids: CASSRGRGNEQFF. CDR3 sequence (DNA): TGTGCCAGCAGTCGTGGCAGGGGCAATGAGCAGTTCTTC.